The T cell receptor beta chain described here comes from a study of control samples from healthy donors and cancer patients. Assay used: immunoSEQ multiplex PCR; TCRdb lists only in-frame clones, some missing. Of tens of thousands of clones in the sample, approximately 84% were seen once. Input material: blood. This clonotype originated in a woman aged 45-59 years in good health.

The CDR3 spells CASSPRQPVNYGYTF. DNA of the CDR3: TGTGCCAGCTCACCACGTCAGCCCGTCAACTATGGCTACACCTTC. The chain joins TRBV18 to TRBJ1-2; D remains ambiguous. Trimming removed 1 base from V and 2 bases from J, with 11 bases in between. The germline V gene has CDR1 KGHSH and CDR2 LQKENI. The CDR3 totals 15 residues.